Sequencing of this TCR beta chain was carried out in a study of T cell responses to AZD1222 COVID-19 vaccine. The study, taken as a whole, reports: Clonal diversity may have been underestimated, and the donors were mostly white British, with more females than males. CD4 TCRs linked to vaccination spanned spike, dominating at 160-218 and 743-854. Nearly half of spike-specific TCRs reportedly go after variant regions that carry no mutations.

Libraries were prepared by immunoSEQ multiplex PCR; TCRdb keeps only in-frame clonotypes and omits some of them. The sample carries about 78,000 clones, 87% recorded once. Comments on this clone: Its antigen is undetermined.

CDR3 size: 14 residues. Germline loops: CDR1 LNHDA, CDR2 SQIVND (reference sequence). V gave up 8 bases and J gave up 2 bases, with 12 bases separating them. The clonotype was recovered from an adult in good health. The chain combines TRBV19 with TRBJ1-4; D gene unclear. The specimen was peripheral blood, collected on day 0 of AZD1222 vaccination. CDR3 protein: CASCGQETNEKLFF. The CDR3 DNA follows: TGTGCCAGTTGTGGGCAGGAGACTAATGAAAAACTGTTTTTT. Using reference TRBV19 and TRBJ1-4 for the parts outside the CDR3, the full variable domain is DGGITQSPKYLFRKEGQNVTLSCEQNLNHDAMYWYRQDPGQGLRLIYYSQIVNDFQKGDIAEGYSVSREKKESFPLTVTSAQKNPTAFYLCASCGQETNEKLFFGSGTQLSVL.